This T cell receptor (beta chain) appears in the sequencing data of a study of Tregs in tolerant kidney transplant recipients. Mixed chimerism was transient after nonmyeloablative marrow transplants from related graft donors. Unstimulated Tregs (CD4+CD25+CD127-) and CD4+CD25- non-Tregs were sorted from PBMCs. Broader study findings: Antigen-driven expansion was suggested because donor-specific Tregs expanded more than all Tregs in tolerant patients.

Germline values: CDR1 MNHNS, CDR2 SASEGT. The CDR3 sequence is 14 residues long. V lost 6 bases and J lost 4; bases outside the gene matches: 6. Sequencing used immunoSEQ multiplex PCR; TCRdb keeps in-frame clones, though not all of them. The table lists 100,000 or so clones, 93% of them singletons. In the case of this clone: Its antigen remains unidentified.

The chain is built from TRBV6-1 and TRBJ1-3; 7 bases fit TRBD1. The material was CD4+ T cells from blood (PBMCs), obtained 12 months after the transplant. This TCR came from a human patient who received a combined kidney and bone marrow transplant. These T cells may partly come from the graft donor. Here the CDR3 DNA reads TGTGCCAGCAGCCCGGACAGGTTCGGAAACACCATATATTTT. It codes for CASSPDRFGNTIYF.